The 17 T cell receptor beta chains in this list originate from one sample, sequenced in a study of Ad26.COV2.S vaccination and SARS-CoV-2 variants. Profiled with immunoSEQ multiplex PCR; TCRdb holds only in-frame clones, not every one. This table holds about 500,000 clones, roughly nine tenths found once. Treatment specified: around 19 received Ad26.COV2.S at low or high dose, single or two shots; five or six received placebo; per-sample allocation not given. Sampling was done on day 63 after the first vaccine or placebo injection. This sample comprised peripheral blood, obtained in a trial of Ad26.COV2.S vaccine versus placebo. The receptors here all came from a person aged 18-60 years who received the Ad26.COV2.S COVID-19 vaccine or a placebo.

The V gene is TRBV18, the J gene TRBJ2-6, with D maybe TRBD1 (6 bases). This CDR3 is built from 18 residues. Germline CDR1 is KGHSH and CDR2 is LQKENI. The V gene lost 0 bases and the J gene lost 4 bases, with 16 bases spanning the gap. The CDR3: CASSPPIQGRLGANVLTF. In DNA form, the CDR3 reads TGTGCCAGCTCACCACCGATTCAGGGGAGATTGGGGGCCAACGTCCTGACTTTC. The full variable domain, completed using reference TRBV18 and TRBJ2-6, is NAGVMQNPRHLVRRRGQEARLRCSPMKGHSHVYWYRQLPEEGLKFMVYLQKENIIDESGMPKERFSAEFPKEGPSILRIQQVVRGDSAAYFCASSPPIQGRLGANVLTFGAGSRLTVL.

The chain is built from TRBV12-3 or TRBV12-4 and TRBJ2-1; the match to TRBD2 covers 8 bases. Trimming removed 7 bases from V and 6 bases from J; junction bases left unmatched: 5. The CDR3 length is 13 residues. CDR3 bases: TGTGCCAGCAATCCACGGGGGGGCAATGAGCAGTTCTTC. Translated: CASNPRGGNEQFF.

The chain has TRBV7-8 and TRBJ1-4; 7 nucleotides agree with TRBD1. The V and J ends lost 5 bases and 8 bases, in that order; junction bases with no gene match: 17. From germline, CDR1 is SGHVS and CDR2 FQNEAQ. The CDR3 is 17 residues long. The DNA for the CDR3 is TGTGCCAGCAGCCTTACGTGGGAGAGGGGGCGAATAGAAAAACTGTTTTTT. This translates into CASSLTWERGRIEKLFF.

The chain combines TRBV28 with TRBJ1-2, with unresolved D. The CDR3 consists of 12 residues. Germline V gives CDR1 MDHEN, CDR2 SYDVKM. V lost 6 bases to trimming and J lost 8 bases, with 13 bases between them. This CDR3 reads CASRILPGGYTF. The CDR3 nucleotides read TGTGCCAGCAGAATTCTTCCGGGGGGCTACACCTTC.

The CDR3 region is CASSQRLQGGQYF. CDR3 in DNA: TGTGCCAGCAGCCAACGGTTACAGGGTGGGCAGTACTTC. The chain joins TRBV3-1 (or the pseudogene TRBV3-2) to TRBJ2-7, with a tentative D call TRBD1 (6 bases). Trimming stripped 2 bases from V and 9 bases from J, with 14 bases between. Germline-derived CDR1 and CDR2 are LGHDT and YNNKEL (reference sequence). This CDR3 contains 13 residues.

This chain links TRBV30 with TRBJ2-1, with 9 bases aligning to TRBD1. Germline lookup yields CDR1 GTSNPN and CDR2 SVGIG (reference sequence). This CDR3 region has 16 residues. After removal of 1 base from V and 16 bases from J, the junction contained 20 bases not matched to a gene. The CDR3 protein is CAWSALGDRAPTGIFF. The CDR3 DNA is TGTGCCTGGAGTGCCCTCGGGGACAGGGCGCCAACGGGTATCTTCTTC.

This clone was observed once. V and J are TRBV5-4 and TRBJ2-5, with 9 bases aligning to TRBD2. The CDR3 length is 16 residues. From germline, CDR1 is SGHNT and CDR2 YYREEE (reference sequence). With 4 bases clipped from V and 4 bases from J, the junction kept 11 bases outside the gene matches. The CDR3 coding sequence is TGTGCCAGCAGCCCCAACATAGCGGGAGTGCGAGAGACCCAGTACTTC. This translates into CASSPNIAGVRETQYF.

The CDR3 DNA is TGTGCCAGCAGCTTATTGGGCGTGGATTCACCCCTCCACTTT. The encoded protein is CASSLLGVDSPLHF. This sequence joins TRBV7-9 and TRBJ1-6, with D unresolved. This CDR3 has 14 amino acids. Looked up from germline, CDR1 is SEHNR and CDR2 is FQNEAQ (reference sequence). Trimming took off 2 bases at V and 8 bases at J, with 10 bases between the two ends.

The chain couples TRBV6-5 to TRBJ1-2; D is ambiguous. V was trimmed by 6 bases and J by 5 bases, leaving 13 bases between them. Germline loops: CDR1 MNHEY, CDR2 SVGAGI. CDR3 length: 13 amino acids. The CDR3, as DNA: TGTGCCAGCAGCCAAGACAAGAATTATGGCTACACCTTC. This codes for CASSQDKNYGYTF.

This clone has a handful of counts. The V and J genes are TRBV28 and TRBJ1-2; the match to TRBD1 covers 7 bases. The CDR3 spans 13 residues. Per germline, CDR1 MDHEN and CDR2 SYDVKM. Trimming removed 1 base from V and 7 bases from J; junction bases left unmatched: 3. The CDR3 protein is CASSLSQGGGYTF. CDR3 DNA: TGTGCCAGCAGTTTATCCCAGGGGGGTGGCTACACCTTC.

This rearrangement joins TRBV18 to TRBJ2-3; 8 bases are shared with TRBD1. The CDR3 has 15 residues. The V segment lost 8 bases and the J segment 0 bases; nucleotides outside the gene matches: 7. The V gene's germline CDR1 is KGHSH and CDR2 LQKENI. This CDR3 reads CASTTGTGSTDTQYF. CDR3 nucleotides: TGTGCCAGCACAACCGGGACAGGTAGCACAGATACGCAGTATTTT.

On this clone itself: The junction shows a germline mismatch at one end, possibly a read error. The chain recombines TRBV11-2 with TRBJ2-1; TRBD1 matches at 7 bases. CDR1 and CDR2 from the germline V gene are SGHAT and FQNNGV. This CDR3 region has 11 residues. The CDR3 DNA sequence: TGTGCCAGCAGCCCGAAGACAGGGACGGTCTTC. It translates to CASSPKTGTVF.

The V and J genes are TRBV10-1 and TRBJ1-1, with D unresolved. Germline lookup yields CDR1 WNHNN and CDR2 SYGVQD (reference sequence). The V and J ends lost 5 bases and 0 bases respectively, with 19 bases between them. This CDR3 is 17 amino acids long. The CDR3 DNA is TGCGCCAGCAGTTTTAGGACCCACAACCAAATGAACACTGAAGCTTTCTTT. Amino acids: CASSFRTHNQMNTEAFF.

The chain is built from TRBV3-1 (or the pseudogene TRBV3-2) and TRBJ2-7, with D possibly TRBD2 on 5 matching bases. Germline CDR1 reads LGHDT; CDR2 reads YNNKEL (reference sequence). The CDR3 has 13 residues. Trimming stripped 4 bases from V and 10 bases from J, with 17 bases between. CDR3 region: CASSLRGGAPQYF. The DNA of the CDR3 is TGTGCCAGCAGCCTACGAGGAGGAGCCCCACAGTACTTC.

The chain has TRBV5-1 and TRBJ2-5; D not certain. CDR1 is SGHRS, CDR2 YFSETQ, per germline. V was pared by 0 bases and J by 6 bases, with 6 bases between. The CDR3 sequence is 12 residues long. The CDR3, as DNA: TGCGCCAGCAGCTTGGCGGCGAAGACCCAGTACTTC. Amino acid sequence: CASSLAAKTQYF. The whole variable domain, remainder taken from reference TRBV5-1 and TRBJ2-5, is KAGVTQTPRYLIKTRGQQVTLSCSPISGHRSVSWYQQTPGQGLQFLFEYFSETQRNKGNFPGRFSGRQFSNSRSEMNVSTLELGDSALYLCASSLAAKTQYFGPGTRLLVL.

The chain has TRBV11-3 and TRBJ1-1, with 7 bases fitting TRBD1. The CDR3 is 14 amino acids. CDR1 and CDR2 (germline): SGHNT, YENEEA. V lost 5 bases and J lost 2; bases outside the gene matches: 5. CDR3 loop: CASSKGGGNTEAFF. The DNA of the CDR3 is TGTGCCAGCAGCAAAGGGGGCGGAAACACTGAAGCTTTCTTT.

Here the CDR3 DNA reads TGTGCCAGCAGCTTAGAGGATAGGCAAGAGACCCAGTACTTC. It codes for CASSLEDRQETQYF. The rearrangement links TRBV7-2 to TRBJ2-5, with D unclear. The CDR3 has 14 residues. Trimming pared 1 base from V and 2 bases from J, leaving 8 bases between. Germline V gene data show CDR1 as SGHTA and CDR2 as FQGNSA.